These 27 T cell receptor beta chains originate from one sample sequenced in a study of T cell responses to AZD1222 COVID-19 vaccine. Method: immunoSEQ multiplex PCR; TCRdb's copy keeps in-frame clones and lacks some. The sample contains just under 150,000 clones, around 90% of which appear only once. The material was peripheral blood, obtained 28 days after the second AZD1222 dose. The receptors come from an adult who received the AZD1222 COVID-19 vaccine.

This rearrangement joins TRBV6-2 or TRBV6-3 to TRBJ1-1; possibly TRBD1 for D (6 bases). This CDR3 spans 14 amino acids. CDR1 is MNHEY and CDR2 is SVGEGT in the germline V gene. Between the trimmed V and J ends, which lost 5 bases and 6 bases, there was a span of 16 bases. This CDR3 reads CASSPGAGAAEAFF. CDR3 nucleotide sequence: TGTGCCAGCAGTCCGGGAGCGGGGGCGGCTGAAGCTTTCTTT.

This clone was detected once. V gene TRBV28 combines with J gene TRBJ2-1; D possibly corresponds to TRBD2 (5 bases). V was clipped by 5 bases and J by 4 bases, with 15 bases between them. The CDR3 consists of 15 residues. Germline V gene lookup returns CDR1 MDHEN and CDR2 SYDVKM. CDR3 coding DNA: TGTGCCAGCAGTCCCCTCAGTCGGGGATACAATGAGCAGTTCTTC. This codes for CASSPLSRGYNEQFF. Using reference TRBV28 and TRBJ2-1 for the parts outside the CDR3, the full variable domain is DVKVTQSSRYLVKRTGEKVFLECVQDMDHENMFWYRQDPGLGLRLIYFSYDVKMKEKGDIPEGYSVSREKKERFSLILESASTNQTSMYLCASSPLSRGYNEQFFGPGTRLTVL.

CDR3 sequence: CASSELGQNTGELFF. The CDR3 DNA is TGTGCCAGCAGTGAATTAGGACAGAACACCGGGGAGCTGTTTTTT. This sequence joins TRBV2 and TRBJ2-2; D possibly corresponds to TRBD1 (5 bases). V lost 2 bases and J lost 1, with 8 bases in between. CDR1 SNHLY and CDR2 FYNNEI come from the germline V gene. CDR3 length: 15 residues.

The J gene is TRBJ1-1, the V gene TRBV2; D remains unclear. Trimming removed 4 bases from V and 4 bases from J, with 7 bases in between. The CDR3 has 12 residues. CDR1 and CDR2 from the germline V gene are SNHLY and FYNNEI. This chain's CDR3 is CASSGLGTEAFF. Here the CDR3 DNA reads TGTGCCAGCAGTGGGCTGGGCACTGAAGCTTTCTTT.

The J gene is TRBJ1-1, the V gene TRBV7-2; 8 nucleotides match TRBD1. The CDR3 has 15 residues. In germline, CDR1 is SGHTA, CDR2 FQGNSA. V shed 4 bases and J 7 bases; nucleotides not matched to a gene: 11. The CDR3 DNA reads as TGTGCCAGCAGCTCCCAGCCCCCCGGGACAGGTGAAGCTTTCTTT. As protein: CASSSQPPGTGEAFF.

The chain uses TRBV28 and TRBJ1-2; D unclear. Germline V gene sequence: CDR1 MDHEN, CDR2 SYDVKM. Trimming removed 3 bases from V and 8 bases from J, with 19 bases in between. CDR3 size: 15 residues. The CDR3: CASSLVSLNRGGYTF. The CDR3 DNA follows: TGTGCCAGCAGTTTGGTTAGCCTTAATCGAGGGGGCTACACCTTC.

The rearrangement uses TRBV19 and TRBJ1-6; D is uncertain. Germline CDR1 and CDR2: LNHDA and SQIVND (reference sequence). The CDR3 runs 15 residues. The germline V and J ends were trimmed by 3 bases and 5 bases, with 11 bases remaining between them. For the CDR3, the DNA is TGTGCCAGTAGTATGCTGGACCGCGATAATTCACCCCTCCACTTT. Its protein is CASSMLDRDNSPLHF. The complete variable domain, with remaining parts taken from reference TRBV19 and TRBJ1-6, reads DGGITQSPKYLFRKEGQNVTLSCEQNLNHDAMYWYRQDPGQGLRLIYYSQIVNDFQKGDIAEGYSVSREKKESFPLTVTSAQKNPTAFYLCASSMLDRDNSPLHFGNGTRLTVT.

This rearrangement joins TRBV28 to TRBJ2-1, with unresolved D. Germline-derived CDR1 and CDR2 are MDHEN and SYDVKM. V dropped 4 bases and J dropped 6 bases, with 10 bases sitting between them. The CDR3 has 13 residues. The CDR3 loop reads CASSSYTGNEQFF. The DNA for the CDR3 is TGTGCCAGCAGTTCATACACTGGCAATGAGCAGTTCTTC.

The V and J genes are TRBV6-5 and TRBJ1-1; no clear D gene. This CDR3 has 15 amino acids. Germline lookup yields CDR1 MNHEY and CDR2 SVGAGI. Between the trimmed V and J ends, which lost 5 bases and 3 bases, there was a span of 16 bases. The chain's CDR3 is CASSPRSLGDTEAFF. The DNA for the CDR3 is TGTGCCAGCAGTCCCAGGAGTCTCGGGGACACTGAAGCTTTCTTT.

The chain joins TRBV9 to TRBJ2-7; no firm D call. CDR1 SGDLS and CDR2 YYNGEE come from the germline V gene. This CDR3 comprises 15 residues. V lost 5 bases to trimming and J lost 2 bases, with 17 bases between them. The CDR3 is CASSLRPVSTYEQYF. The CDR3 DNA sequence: TGTGCCAGCAGTCTTAGACCGGTGTCGACCTACGAGCAGTACTTC.

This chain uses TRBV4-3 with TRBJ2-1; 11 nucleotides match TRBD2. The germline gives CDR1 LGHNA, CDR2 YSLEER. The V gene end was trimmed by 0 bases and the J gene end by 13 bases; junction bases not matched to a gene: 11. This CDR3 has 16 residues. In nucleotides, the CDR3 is TGCGCCAGCAGCCAAGAGGAAAGGATAGCGGGAGGGGCCCAGTTCTTC. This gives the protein CASSQEERIAGGAQFF.

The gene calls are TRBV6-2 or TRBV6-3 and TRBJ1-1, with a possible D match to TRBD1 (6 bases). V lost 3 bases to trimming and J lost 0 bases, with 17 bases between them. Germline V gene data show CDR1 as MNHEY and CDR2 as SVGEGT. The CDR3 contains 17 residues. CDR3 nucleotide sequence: TGTGCCAGCAGTTATGGGACCGGGACACAAATGAACACTGAAGCTTTCTTT. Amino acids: CASSYGTGTQMNTEAFF.

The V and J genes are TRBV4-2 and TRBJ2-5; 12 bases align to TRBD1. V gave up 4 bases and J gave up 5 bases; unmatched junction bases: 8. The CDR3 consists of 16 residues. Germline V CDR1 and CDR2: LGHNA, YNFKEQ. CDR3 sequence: CASSRGGQGAEETQYF. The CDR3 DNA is TGTGCCAGCAGCCGTGGGGGACAGGGGGCAGAGGAGACCCAGTACTTC.

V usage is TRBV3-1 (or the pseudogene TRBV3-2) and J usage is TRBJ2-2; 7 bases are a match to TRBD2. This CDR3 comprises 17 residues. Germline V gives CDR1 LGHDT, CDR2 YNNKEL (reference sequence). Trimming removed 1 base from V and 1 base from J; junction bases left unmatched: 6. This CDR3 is CASSQVRLAQNTGELFF. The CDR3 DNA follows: TGTGCCAGCAGCCAAGTTAGACTAGCACAGAACACCGGGGAGCTGTTTTTT.

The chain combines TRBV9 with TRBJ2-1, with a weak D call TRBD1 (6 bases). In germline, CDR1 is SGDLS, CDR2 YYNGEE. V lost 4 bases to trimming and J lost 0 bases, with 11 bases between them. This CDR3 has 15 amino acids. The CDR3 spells CASSPRGSSYNEQFF. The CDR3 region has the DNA TGTGCCAGCAGCCCAAGGGGGAGCTCCTACAATGAGCAGTTCTTC.

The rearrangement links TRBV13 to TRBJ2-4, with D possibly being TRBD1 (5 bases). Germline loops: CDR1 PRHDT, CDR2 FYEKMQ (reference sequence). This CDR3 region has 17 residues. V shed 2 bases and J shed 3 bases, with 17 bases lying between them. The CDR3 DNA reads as TGTGCCAGCAGCTTAACAACGACCAGGGTTGACAAAAACATTCAGTACTTC. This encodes CASSLTTTRVDKNIQYF.

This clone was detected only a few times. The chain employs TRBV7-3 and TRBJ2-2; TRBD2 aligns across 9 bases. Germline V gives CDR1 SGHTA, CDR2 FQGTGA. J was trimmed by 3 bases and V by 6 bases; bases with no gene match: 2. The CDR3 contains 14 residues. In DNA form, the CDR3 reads TGTGCCAGCAGGACTAGCGGATACACCGGGGAGCTGTTTTTT. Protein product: CASRTSGYTGELFF. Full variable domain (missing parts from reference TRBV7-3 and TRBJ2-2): GAGVSQTPSNKVTEKGKYVELRCDPISGHTALYWYRQSLGQGPEFLIYFQGTGAADDSGLPNDRFFAVRPEGSVSTLKIQRTERGDSAVYLCASRTSGYTGELFFGEGSRLTVL.

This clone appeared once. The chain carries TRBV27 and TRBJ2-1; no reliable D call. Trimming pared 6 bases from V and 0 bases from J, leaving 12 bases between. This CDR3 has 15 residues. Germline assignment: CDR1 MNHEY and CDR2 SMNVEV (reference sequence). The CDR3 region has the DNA TGTGCCAGCAGCCCTTCGATAAACTCCTACAATGAGCAGTTCTTC. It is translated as CASSPSINSYNEQFF.

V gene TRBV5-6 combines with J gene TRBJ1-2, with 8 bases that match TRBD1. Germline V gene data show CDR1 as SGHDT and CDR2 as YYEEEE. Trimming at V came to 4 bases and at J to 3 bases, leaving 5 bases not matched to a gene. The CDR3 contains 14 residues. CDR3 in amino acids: CASSRKDRDYGYTF. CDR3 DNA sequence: TGTGCCAGCAGCCGAAAGGACAGGGACTATGGCTACACCTTC.

The CDR3 is CASSTRTGGFEKLFF. CDR3 bases: TGTGCCAGCAGTACCCGGACAGGGGGTTTTGAAAAACTGTTTTTT. J is TRBJ1-4 and V is TRBV28; TRBD1 aligns across 10 bases. Looked up from germline, CDR1 is MDHEN and CDR2 is SYDVKM. The CDR3 is 15 amino acids. V lost 5 bases, J lost 7 bases, and 7 bases stayed unmatched.

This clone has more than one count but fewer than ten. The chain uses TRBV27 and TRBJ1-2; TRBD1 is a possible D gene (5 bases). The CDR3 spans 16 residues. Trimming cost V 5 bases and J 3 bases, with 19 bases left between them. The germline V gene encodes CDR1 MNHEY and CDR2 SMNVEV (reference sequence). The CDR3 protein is CASSPRFQGLDYGYTF. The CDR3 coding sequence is TGTGCCAGCAGTCCCAGGTTCCAGGGCTTGGACTATGGCTACACCTTC.

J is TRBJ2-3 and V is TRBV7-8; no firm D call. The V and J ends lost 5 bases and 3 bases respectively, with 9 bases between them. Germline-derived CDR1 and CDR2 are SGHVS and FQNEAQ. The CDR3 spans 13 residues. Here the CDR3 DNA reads TGTGCCAGCAGCAGCTGGACGACAGATACGCAGTATTTT. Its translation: CASSSWTTDTQYF.

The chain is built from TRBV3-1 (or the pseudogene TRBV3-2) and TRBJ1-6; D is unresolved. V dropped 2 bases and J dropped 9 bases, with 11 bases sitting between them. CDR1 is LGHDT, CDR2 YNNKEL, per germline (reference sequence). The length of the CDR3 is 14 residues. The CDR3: CASSQSRTGSPLHF. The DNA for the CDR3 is TGTGCCAGCAGCCAATCTCGGACGGGTTCACCCCTCCACTTT.

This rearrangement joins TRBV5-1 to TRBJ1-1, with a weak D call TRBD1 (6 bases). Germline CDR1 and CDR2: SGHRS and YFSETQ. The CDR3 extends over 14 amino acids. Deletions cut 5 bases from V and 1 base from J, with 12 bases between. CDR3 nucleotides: TGCGCCAGCAGGGAGGGGGTCTCGAACACTGAAGCTTTCTTT. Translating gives CASREGVSNTEAFF.

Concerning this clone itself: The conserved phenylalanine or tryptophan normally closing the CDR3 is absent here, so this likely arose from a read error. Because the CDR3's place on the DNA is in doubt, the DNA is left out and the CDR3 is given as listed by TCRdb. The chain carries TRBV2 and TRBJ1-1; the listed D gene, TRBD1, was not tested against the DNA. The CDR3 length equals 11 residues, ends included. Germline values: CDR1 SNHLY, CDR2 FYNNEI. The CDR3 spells CASSEEERQEI.

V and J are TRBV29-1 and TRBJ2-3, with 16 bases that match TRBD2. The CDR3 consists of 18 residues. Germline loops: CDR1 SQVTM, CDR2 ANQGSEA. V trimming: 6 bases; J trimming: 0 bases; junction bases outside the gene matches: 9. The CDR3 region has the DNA TGCAGCGTCGTGGGACTAGCGGGAGGGGGGCCTAGCACAGATACGCAGTATTTT. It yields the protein CSVVGLAGGGPSTDTQYF.

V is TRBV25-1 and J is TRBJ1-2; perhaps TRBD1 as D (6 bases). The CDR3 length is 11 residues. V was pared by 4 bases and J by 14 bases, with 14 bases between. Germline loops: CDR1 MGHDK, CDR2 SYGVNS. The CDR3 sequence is CASSVQGAWTF. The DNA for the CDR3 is TGTGCCAGCAGTGTACAGGGTGCGTGGACCTTC.